This is a list of T cell receptor beta chains from one sample in a study of cytomegalovirus exposure and HLA in healthy donors. The protocol was immunoSEQ multiplex PCR, while the TCRdb copy is restricted to in-frame clones and leaves out a portion. The profile shows 100,000 to 150,000 clones, approximately 89% of them singletons. Sequenced material: PBMCs. The receptors originated from a young woman in good health and CMV-seronegative. The CDR3 runs from the conserved cysteine through the conserved F or W. The D gene is left open where the match is weak. Rows give clone size only sometimes, using once, few, many, or a class for an expanded clone.

d_gene	abundance	v_gene	j_gene	CDR3aa	CDR3nt
-	-	TRBV10-2	TRBJ1-2	CASSGQARGGYTF	TGCGCCAGCAGTGGACAGGCACGGGGTGGCTACACCTTC
TRBD1	once	TRBV2	TRBJ2-7	CASSGQGYEQYF	TGTGCCAGCAGTGGACAGGGCTACGAGCAGTACTTC
-	once	TRBV5-6	TRBJ2-7	CASSFLGAEYEQYF	TGTGCCAGCAGCTTCTTGGGGGCCGAATACGAGCAGTACTTC
TRBD1	few	TRBV7-8	TRBJ2-6	CASSLRRDRNTNVLTF	TGTGCCAGCAGCTTAAGAAGGGACAGGAATACCAACGTCCTGACTTTC
-	-	TRBV6-6	TRBJ1-5	CASSHGTFNQPQHF	TGTGCCAGCAGCCATGGGACTTTTAATCAGCCCCAGCATTTT
TRBD1	-	TRBV5-1	TRBJ2-7	CASSLGQGVTEQYF	TGCGCCAGCAGCTTGGGACAGGGTGTGACCGAGCAGTACTTC
TRBD1	-	TRBV15	TRBJ1-3	CATSGGTVLSGNTIYF	TGTGCCACCAGCGGTGGGACAGTCCTGTCTGGAAACACCATATATTTT
TRBD2	-	TRBV7-9	TRBJ2-3	CASSYTTHGLAGSTDTQYF	TGTGCCAGCAGCTATACAACCCACGGACTAGCGGGTAGCACAGATACGCAGTATTTT
TRBD2	once	TRBV5-1	TRBJ2-3	CASSLGLAARTDTQYF	TGCGCCAGCAGCTTGGGACTAGCGGCCCGCACAGATACGCAGTATTTT
-	-	TRBV4-2	TRBJ2-1	CASSQGSLGGAYNEQFF	TGTGCCAGCAGCCAAGGGAGCCTCGGGGGTGCCTACAATGAGCAGTTCTTC
-	-	TRBV18	TRBJ1-1	CASSPRETANTEAFF	TGTGCCAGCTCACCGCGGGAGACCGCGAACACTGAAGCTTTCTTT
TRBD1	once	TRBV7-8	TRBJ1-4	CASSLGDRGNEKLFF	TGTGCCAGCAGCCTGGGGGACAGGGGAAATGAAAAACTGTTTTTT
-	-	TRBV5-3	TRBJ2-7	CARSMTGTPTYEQYF	TGTGCCAGAAGCATGACCGGGACACCAACCTACGAGCAGTACTTC
TRBD1	-	TRBV19	TRBJ1-3	CASTSRDRGKENTIYF	TGTGCCAGTACCTCAAGGGACAGGGGAAAAGAAAACACCATATATTTT
TRBD1	-	TRBV5-1	TRBJ1-2	CASWDRGHGYTF	TGCGCCAGCTGGGACAGGGGGCACGGCTACACCTTC
TRBD1	-	TRBV7-8	TRBJ2-7	CASSTGATYEQYF	TGTGCCAGCAGCACAGGGGCGACCTACGAGCAGTACTTC
TRBD1	-	TRBV4-1	TRBJ2-7	CASSHAAGQGGYEQYF	TGCGCCAGCAGCCATGCTGCGGGACAGGGGGGTTACGAGCAGTACTTC
-	many	TRBV10-3	TRBJ2-5	CAISEGAETQYF	TGTGCCATCAGTGAGGGGGCAGAGACCCAGTACTTC
-	-	TRBV6-5	TRBJ2-1	CASMTRGRNEQFF	TGTGCCAGCATGACCAGGGGTCGGAATGAGCAGTTCTTC
TRBD2	-	TRBV10-3	TRBJ2-7	CAISESRDYPYEQYF	TGTGCCATCAGTGAATCGCGGGACTACCCCTACGAGCAGTACTTC
TRBD1	-	TRBV6-5	TRBJ2-7	CASSWGQGAFDEQYF	TGTGCCAGCAGTTGGGGACAGGGGGCATTCGACGAGCAGTACTTC
TRBD1	once	TRBV25-1	TRBJ1-1	CASSGTGTGGTEAFF	TGTGCCAGCAGTGGAACCGGGACAGGGGGAACTGAAGCTTTCTTT
-	-	TRBV27	TRBJ1-6	CASSLYRGSDSPLHF	TGTGCCAGCAGTTTATATAGGGGTTCGGATTCACCCCTCCACTTT
-	-	TRBV5-1	TRBJ1-2	CASSYVILPDAHYGYTF	TGCGCCAGCAGCTATGTAATACTACCCGACGCTCACTATGGCTACACCTTC
TRBD1	-	TRBV5-1	TRBJ2-3	CASSGRTGGAMDTQYF	TGCGCCAGCAGCGGCAGGACAGGGGGCGCAATGGATACGCAGTATTTT
-	-	TRBV7-9	TRBJ2-2	CASSSTGWVTGELFF	TGTGCCAGCAGCTCCACAGGGTGGGTCACCGGGGAGCTGTTTTTT
TRBD2	-	TRBV10-3	TRBJ2-7	CAISELTSGSYEQYF	TGTGCCATCAGTGAATTGACTAGCGGTTCTTACGAGCAGTACTTC
-	-	TRBV15	TRBJ1-6	CATAYWGGGDSPLHF	TGTGCCACCGCCTACTGGGGTGGAGGGGATTCACCCCTCCACTTT
-	once	TRBV9	TRBJ2-1	CASSVGRGLAYNEQFF	TGTGCCAGCAGCGTAGGGCGGGGACTGGCCTACAATGAGCAGTTCTTC